The T cell receptor beta chain under discussion was sequenced for a study of beta chain features in type 1 diabetes. In the study overall: All samples yielded some 100,000,000 examined sorted cells. Study results and limitations: PCR might favor shorter templates, equally in patients and controls.

Of the isolated RNA, all was reverse transcribed, and so the sequenced material was expressed TCRB transcripts. The assay was immunoSEQ multiplex PCR, and TCRdb's table has in-frame clones only and misses some. The data show 38,000 or so clones, 55% to 70% seen once. Notes on this clone: As yet, its antigen is unknown.

V lost 3 bases, J lost 4 bases, and 8 bases stayed unmatched. Per the germline V gene, CDR1 is SQVTM and CDR2 is ANQGSEA. The CDR3 totals 15 residues. The TCR originated in a woman aged 25 to 45 in good health. The chain is built from TRBV29-1 and TRBJ2-4; TRBD2 matches 8 bases. Sequenced input: Tregs from blood. CDR3 amino acids: CSVDRPAGEKNIQYF. CDR3 DNA sequence: TGCAGCGTTGATAGACCAGCGGGAGAGAAAAACATTCAGTACTTC.